This T cell receptor (beta chain) was sequenced for a study of beta chain features in type 1 diabetes. The study's findings and limits: In every one of the four CD4+ subsets, TCRB CDR3s were moderately but significantly shorter in Type 1 diabetes patients. Patients' naive, central memory and Treg TCRB repertoires seemed closer to one another than those of healthy donors.

Germline V gives CDR1 KGHSH, CDR2 LQKENI. The CDR3 loop spans 14 amino acids. Trimming removed 3 bases from V and 2 bases from J, with 10 bases in between. This clone occurred a few times. Its target is not known. Every isolated RNA sample was fully reverse transcribed, so sequencing captured expressed TCRB transcripts. Naive, central memory and regulatory T cell samples yielded about 3.57 million reads on average. Using immunoSEQ multiplex PCR, the repertoire was profiled, and TCRdb retains in-frame clones only, with some absent. The sample records approximately 730,000 clones, around 15% being singletons.

The receptor comes from a man between 18 and 29 years old with type 1 diabetes. Sequenced input: naive CD4+ T cells from blood. This chain uses TRBV18 with TRBJ2-5; a weak D match, TRBD1 (5 bases). The CDR3 nucleotides are TGTGCCAGCTCACCCCGACAGCGTCAAGAGACCCAGTACTTC. As protein: CASSPRQRQETQYF.